This TCR beta chain was documented in a study of breast tumors, draining lymph nodes, adjacent tissues. Breast cancer patients provided tissue from their axillary draining lymph nodes. This clonotype has at least ten counts. One entry per CDR3 protein results from TCRdb running MiXCR on the multiplex PCR reads. The top ten clones hold 2.2% of a sample with 130,000 or so distinct CDR3 sequences, around 21% of them seen once. J lost 6 bases, V lost 0 bases, and 16 bases had no gene match. CDR3 length: 20 residues. Germline V gene lookup returns CDR1 SGHRS and CDR2 YFSETQ. The sample was axillary lymph node tissue. The chain links TRBV5-1 to TRBJ2-1, with 12 bases fitting TRBD1. The source of this sequence is a female donor with breast cancer. Some clones in this sample may be carry-over from other donors' samples. The DNA for the CDR3 is TGCGCCAGCAGCTTGGCGCTACTTTCCGGGACAGGGGGCTTCGCCAATGAGCAGTTCTTC. As protein: CASSLALLSGTGGFANEQFF.